This T cell receptor beta chain was sequenced for a study of blood T cell repertoires in COVID-19. Study details: The cDNA or gDNA used as material had been derived from T cells, B-cell-depleted T cells, or PBMCs.

Those who participated ranged in age from roughly 18 to 89 years and resided in about two dozen US areas. Participants were placed into cohorts based on the clinical history they reported. Here immunoSEQ multiplex PCR was the method, and the copy in TCRdb shows in-frame clones only, minus some. The data show fewer than 400,000 clones, around nine tenths seen once. Sequenced sample: PBMCs or T cells enriched from blood (not recorded which). This clonotype was sampled from a woman aged 50 to 65 who had recovered from COVID-19.

CDR3 protein: CAIASMNTEAFF. The CDR3 coding sequence is TGTGCCATCGCCAGTATGAACACTGAAGCTTTCTTT. The chain couples TRBV10-3 to TRBJ1-1; D remains unclear. The CDR3 has 12 amino acids. Germline V lookup: CDR1 ENHRY, CDR2 SYGVKD. Between the trimmed V and J ends, which lost 8 bases and 0 bases, there was a span of 7 bases.